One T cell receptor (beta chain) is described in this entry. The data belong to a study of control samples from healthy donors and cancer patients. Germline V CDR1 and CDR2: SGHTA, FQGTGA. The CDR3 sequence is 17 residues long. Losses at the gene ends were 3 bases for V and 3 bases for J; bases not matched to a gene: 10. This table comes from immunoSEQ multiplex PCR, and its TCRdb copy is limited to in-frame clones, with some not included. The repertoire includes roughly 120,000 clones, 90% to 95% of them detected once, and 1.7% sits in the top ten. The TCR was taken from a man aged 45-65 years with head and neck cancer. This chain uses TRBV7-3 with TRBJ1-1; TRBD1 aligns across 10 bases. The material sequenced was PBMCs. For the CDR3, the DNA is TGTGCCAGCAGCTTCTTAGCCGGGACAGGGGTTCACACTGAAGCTTTCTTT. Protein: CASSFLAGTGVHTEAFF.